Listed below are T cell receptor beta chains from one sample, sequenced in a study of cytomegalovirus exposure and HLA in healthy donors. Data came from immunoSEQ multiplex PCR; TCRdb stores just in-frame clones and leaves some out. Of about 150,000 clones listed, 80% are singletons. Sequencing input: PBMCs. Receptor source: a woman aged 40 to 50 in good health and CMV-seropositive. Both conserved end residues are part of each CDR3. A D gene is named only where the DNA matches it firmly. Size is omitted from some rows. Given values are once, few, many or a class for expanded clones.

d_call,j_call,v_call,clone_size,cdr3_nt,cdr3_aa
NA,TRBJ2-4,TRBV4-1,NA,TGCGCCAGCAGCCAAGACGTGTGGGGGGACCAAAACATTCAGTACTTC,CASSQDVWGDQNIQYF
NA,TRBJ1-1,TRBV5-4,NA,TGTGCCAGCAGCTTCGTGGGGGGGAACACTGAAGCTTTCTTT,CASSFVGGNTEAFF
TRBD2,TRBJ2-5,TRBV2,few,TGTGCCAGCAGCACCGGGACTAGCGGGAGGGCCTGGGAGACCCAGTACTTC,CASSTGTSGRAWETQYF
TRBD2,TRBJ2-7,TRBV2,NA,TGTGCCAGCAGTGAAAGAACTAGCGGATACGAGCAGTACTTC,CASSERTSGYEQYF
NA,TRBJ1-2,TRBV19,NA,TGTGCCAGTAGTAACGACAGGTACTATGGCTACACCTTC,CASSNDRYYGYTF
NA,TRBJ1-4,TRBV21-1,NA,TGTGCCAGCAGCACTTTAATTGCCCCGCACCTAACAGACCACTTTTCAACTAATGAAAAACTGTTTTTT,CASSTLIAPHLTDHFSTNEKLFF
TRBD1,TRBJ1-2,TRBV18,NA,TGTGCCAGCTCACCCAGGGGGGACCTGGTTGGCTATGGCTACACCTTC,CASSPRGDLVGYGYTF
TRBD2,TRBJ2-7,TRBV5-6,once,TGTGCCAGCAGCTTGCGCGGACTAGCGGGCTACGAGCAGTACTTC,CASSLRGLAGYEQYF
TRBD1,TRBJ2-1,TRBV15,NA,TGTGCCATTTCGAACCGGGACAGGGGGCTGCAGAGCTCCTACAATGAGCAGTTCTTC,CAISNRDRGLQSSYNEQFF
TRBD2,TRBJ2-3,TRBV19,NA,TGTGCCAGTAGTACCCTCGGACTAGCGGGGACAGATACGCAGTATTTT,CASSTLGLAGTDTQYF
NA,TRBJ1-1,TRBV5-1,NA,TGCGCCAGCAGCTTGGCAGCTCATGGACAGCCAACTGAAGCTTTCTTT,CASSLAAHGQPTEAFF
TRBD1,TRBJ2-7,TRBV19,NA,TGTGCCAGTAGTAGATCCGGGACAGGGTCCGTGGAGCAGTACTTC,CASSRSGTGSVEQYF
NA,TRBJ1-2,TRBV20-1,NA,TGCAGGGGGGACACCAACTATGGCTACACCTTC,CRGDTNYGYTF
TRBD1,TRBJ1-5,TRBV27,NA,TGTGCCAGCCTAGGGGGCCCGGGCAATCAGCCCCAGCATTTT,CASLGGPGNQPQHF
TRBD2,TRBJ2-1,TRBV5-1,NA,TGCGCCAGCTCAGTGGGAGGGAGCTCCTACAATGAGCAGTTCTTC,CASSVGGSSYNEQFF
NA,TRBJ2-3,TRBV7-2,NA,TGTGCCAGCAGCCTTACAACCGCCGCAGATACGCAGTATTTT,CASSLTTAADTQYF
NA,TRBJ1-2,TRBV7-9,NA,TGTGCCAGCAGCCGACGGGACTATGGCTACACCTTC,CASSRRDYGYTF
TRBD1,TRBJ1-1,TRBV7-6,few,TGTGCCAGCAGCCAAGGGACAGGGAACACTGAAGCTTTCTTT,CASSQGTGNTEAFF
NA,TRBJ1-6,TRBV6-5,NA,TGTGCCAGCAGTTACTCTGGACAGACCTGGTCACCCCTCCACTTT,CASSYSGQTWSPLHF
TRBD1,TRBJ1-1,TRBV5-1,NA,TGCGCCAGCTTTCCGACAGGGCCTCAGAACACTGAAGCTTTCTTT,CASFPTGPQNTEAFF
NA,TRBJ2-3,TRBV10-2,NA,TGCGCCAGCACGGGCAGGGCCCTCCTAAACACAGATACGCAGTATTTT,CASTGRALLNTDTQYF
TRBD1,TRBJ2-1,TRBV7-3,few,TGTGCCAGCAGCTTAACGCCCGGGACAGAAAAAGAGCAGTTCTTC,CASSLTPGTEKEQFF
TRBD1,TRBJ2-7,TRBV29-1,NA,TGCAGCGTCGGATCGGGACAGGGTTTCTACGAGCAGTACTTC,CSVGSGQGFYEQYF
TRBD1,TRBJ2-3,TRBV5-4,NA,TGTGCCAGCAGCCCCCCGACAGGGTTTAAGGGAGATACGCAGTATTTT,CASSPPTGFKGDTQYF
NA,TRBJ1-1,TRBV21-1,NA,TGTGCCAGCAGCCCCTACAGAATGAACACTGAAGCTTTCTTT,CASSPYRMNTEAFF
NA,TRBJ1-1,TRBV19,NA,TGTGCCAGTAGTTTAGAAGGCGGAATCGAAGCTTTCTTT,CASSLEGGIEAFF
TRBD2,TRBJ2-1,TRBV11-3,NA,TGTGCCAGCAGCTCGGGACTACAGAGCTACAATGAGCAGTTCTTC,CASSSGLQSYNEQFF
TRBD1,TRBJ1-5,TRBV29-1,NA,TGCAGCGTTGACACAGGGGGCAATCAGCCCCAGCATTTT,CSVDTGGNQPQHF